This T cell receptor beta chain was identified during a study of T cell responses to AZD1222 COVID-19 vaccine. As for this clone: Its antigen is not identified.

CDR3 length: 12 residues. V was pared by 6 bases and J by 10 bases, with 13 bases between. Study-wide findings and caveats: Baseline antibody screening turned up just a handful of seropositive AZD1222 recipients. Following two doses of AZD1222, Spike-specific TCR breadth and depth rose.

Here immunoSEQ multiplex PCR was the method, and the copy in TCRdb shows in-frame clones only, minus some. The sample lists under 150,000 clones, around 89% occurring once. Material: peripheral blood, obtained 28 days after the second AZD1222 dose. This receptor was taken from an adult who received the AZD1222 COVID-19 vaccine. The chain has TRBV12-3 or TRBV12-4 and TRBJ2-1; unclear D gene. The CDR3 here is CASSQTYQEQFF. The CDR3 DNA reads TGTGCCAGCAGCCAGACCTACCAGGAGCAGTTCTTC.